This T cell receptor (beta chain) was retrieved from a study of T cells in women clearing cervical HPV infection. The wider study: HLA type stays a possible confounder, typing being limited.

TCR beta CDR3 amplified by multiplex PCR from roughly 1,100 ng genomic DNA. Clones were sequenced by immunoSEQ multiplex PCR, and TCRdb holds only the in-frame ones, with some missing. This repertoire comprises some 40,000 clones; its ten largest clones make up about 5.8%. Whole-study findings and limits: CIN3+ cases had significantly higher TCR repertoire richness than controls, but evenness did not differ.

In the case of this clone: What it binds is not known. Read sequence stops 3 residues before the CDR3 end, and the germline J gene provides the missing end.

Germline V gene sequence: CDR1 SEHNR, CDR2 FQNEAQ (reference sequence). The CDR3 runs to 14 residues. Cervical HPV DNA detected by MY09/MY11 PCR, typed by dot-blot. The sequenced sample consisted of blood buffy coat. The TCR comes from a woman between 18 and 75 years old with a cervical HPV16 infection that either progressed to CIN3+ or cleared (not recorded which). This chain joins TRBV7-9 and TRBJ2-3; perhaps TRBD2 as D (5 bases). The part of the CDR3 DNA that was read is TGTGCCAGCCTCACAGCGGACGGCCAAGAGACG. Its protein product is CASLTADGQET. The CDR3 reads in full as CASLTADGQETQYF.